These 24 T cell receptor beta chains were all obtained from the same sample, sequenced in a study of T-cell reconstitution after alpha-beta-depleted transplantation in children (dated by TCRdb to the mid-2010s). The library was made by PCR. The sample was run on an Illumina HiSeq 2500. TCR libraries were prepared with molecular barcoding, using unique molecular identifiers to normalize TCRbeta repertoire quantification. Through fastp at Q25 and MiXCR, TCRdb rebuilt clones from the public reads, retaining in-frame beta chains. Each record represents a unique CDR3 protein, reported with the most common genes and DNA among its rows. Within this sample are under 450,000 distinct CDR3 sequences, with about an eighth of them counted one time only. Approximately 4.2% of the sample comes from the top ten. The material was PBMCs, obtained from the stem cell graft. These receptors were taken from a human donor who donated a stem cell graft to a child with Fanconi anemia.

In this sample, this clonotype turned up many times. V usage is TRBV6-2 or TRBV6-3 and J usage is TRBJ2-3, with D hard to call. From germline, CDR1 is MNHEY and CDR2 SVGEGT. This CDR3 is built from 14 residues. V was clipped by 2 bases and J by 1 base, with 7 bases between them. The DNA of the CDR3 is TGTGCCAGCAGTTACCGGTGGGGCACAGATACGCAGTATTTT. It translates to CASSYRWGTDTQYF.

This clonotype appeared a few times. In DNA, the CDR3 is TGTGCCAGCAGCTACGCGCAGAACACTGAAGCTTTCTTT. Its protein is CASSYAQNTEAFF. V is TRBV12-3 or TRBV12-4 and J is TRBJ1-1; D gene unclear. V lost 6 bases, J lost 1 base, and 9 bases lay in between. This CDR3 has 13 amino acids.

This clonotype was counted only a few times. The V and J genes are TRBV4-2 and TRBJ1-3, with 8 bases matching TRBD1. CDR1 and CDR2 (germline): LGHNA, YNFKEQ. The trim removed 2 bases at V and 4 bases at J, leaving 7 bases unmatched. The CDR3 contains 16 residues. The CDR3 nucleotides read TGTGCCAGCAGCCAAACCGCCTCAGGGGGCGGAAACACCATATATTTT. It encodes CASSQTASGGGNTIYF.

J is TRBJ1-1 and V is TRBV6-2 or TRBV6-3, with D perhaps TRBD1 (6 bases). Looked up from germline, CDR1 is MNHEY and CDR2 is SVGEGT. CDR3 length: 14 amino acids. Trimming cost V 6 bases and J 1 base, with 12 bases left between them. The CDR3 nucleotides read TGTGCCAGCAGAAAGGACAGCCAGAACACTGAAGCTTTCTTT. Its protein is CASRKDSQNTEAFF.

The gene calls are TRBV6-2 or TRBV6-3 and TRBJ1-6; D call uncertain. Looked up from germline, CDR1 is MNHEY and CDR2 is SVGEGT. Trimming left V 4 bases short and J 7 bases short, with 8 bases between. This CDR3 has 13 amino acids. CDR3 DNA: TGTGCCAGCAGTTCGCAGAAGAATTCACCCCTCCACTTT. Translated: CASSSQKNSPLHF.

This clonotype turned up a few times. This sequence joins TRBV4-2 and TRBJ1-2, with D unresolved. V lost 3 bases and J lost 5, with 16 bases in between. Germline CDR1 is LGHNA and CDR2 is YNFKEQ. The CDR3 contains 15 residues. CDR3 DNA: TGTGCCAGCAGCCACCCCGGAACGGCCGATTATGGCTACACCTTC. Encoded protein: CASSHPGTADYGYTF.

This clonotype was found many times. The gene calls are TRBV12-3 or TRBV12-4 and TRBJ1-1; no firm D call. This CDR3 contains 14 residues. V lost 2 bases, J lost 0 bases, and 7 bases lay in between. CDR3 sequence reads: CASSLRGMNTEAFF. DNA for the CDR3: TGTGCCAGCAGTTTAAGAGGGATGAACACTGAAGCTTTCTTT.

The chain's CDR3 is CSASLLEINEQFF. The CDR3 DNA reads TGCAGTGCTAGCCTCCTAGAGATCAATGAGCAGTTCTTC. The chain carries TRBV20-1 and TRBJ2-1; D is undetermined. Germline V gene sequence: CDR1 DFQATT, CDR2 SNEGSKA (reference sequence). Trimming shortened V by 3 bases and J by 6 bases, and 12 bases separated the two germline ends. The CDR3 covers 13 residues.

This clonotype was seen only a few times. CDR3 in amino acids: CASSIQGANTGELFF. As DNA, the CDR3 is TGTGCCAGCAGTATTCAGGGGGCGAACACCGGGGAGCTGTTTTTT. V and J are TRBV12-3 or TRBV12-4 and TRBJ2-2; 7 positions match TRBD1. J was trimmed by 0 bases and V by 5 bases; bases with no gene match: 3. The CDR3 sequence is 15 residues long.

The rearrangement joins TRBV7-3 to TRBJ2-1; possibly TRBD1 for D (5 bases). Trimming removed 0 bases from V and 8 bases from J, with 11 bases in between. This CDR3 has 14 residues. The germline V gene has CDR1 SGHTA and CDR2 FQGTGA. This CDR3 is CASSLTGHLDEQFF. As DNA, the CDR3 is TGTGCCAGCAGCTTAACTGGACACTTGGATGAGCAGTTCTTC.

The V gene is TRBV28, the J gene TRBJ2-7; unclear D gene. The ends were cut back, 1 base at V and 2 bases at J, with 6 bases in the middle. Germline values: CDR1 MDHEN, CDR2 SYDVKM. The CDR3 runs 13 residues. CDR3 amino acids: CASSLLVTYEQYF. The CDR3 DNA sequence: TGTGCCAGCAGTTTATTAGTCACCTACGAGCAGTACTTC.

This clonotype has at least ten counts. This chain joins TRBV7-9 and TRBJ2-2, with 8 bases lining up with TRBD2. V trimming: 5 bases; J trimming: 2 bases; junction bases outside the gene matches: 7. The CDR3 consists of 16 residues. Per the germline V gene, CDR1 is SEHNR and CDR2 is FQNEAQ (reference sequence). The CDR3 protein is CASSPNSGDNTGELFF. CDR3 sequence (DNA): TGTGCCAGCAGCCCCAATAGCGGGGATAACACCGGGGAGCTGTTTTTT.

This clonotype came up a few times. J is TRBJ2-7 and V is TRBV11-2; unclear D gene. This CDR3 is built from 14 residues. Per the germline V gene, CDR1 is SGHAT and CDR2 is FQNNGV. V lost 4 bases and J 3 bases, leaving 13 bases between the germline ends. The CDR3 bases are TGTGCCAGCAGCTCCCTGTCGTCTGACTACGAGCAGTACTTC. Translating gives CASSSLSSDYEQYF.

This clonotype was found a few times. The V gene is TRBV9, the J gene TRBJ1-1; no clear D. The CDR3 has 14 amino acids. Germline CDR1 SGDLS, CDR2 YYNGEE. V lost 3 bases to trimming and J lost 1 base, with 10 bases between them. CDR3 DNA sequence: TGTGCCAGCAGCGCCTCGACAACGAACACTGAAGCTTTCTTT. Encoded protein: CASSASTTNTEAFF.

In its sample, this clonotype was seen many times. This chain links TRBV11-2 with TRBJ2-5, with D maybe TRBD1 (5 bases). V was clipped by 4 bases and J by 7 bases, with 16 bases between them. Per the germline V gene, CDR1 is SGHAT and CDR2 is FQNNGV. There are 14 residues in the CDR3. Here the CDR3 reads CASSSQRVQGTQYF. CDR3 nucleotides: TGTGCCAGCAGCTCGCAAAGGGTGCAGGGGACCCAGTACTTC.

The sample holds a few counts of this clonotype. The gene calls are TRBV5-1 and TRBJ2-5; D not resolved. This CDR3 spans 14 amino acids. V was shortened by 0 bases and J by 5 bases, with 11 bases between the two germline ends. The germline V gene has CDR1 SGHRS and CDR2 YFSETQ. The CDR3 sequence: CASSLGDPRETQYF. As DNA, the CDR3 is TGCGCCAGCAGCTTGGGAGACCCTCGGGAGACCCAGTACTTC.

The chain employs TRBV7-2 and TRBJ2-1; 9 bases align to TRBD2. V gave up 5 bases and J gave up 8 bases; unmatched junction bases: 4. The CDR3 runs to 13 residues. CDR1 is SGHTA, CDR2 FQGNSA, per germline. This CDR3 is CASSLRTSDEQFF. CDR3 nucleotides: TGTGCCAGCAGCCTCCGGACTAGCGATGAGCAGTTCTTC.

CDR3 nucleotides: TGTGCCACCGACCTCGGACAGAACACCGGGGAGCTGTTTTTT. Encoded protein: CATDLGQNTGELFF. The chain joins TRBV7-9 to TRBJ2-2; tentatively, D is TRBD1 (5 bases). V gave up 10 bases and J gave up 1 base, with 13 bases separating them. The CDR3 has 14 residues. The germline gives CDR1 SEHNR, CDR2 FQNEAQ (reference sequence).

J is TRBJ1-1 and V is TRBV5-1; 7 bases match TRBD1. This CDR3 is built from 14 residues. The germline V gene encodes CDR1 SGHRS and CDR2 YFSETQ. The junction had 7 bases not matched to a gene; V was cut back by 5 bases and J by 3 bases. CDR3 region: CASSINTGDTEAFF. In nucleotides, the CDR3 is TGCGCCAGCAGTATTAATACAGGGGACACTGAAGCTTTCTTT.

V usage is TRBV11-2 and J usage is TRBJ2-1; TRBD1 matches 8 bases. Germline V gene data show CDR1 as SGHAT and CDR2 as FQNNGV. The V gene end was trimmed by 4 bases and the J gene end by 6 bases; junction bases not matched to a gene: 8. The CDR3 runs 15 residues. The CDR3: CASSSRQGWVNEQFF. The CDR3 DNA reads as TGTGCCAGCAGCTCCAGACAGGGGTGGGTCAATGAGCAGTTCTTC.

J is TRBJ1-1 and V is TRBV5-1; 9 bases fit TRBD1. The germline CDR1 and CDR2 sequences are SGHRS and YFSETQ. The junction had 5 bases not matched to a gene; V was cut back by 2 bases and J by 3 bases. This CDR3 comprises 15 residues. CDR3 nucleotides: TGCGCCAGCAGCTTACAGGGGGCGCATCACACTGAAGCTTTCTTT. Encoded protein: CASSLQGAHHTEAFF. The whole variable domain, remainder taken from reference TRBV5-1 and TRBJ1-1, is KAGVTQTPRYLIKTRGQQVTLSCSPISGHRSVSWYQQTPGQGLQFLFEYFSETQRNKGNFPGRFSGRQFSNSRSEMNVSTLELGDSALYLCASSLQGAHHTEAFFGQGTRLTVV.

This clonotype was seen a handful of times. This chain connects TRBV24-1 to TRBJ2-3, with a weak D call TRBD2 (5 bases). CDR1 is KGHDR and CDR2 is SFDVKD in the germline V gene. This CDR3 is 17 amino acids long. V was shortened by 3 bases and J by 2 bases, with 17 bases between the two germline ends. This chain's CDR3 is CATSDPLANPFTDTQYF. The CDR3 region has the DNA TGTGCCACCAGTGATCCCTTAGCGAACCCTTTCACAGATACGCAGTATTTT.

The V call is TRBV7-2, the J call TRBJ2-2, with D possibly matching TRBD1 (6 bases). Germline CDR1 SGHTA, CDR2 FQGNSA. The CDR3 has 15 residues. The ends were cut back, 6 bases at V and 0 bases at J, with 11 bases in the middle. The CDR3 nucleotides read TGTGCCAGCAGAGGGGGATACGCGAACACCGGGGAGCTGTTTTTT. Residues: CASRGGYANTGELFF.

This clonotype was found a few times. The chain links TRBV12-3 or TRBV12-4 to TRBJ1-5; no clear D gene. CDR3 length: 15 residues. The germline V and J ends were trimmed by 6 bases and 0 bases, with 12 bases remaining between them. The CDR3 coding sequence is TGTGCCAGCAGCCTCGGGCACAATAGCAATCAGCCCCAGCATTTT. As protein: CASSLGHNSNQPQHF.